These 12 T cell receptor beta chains share one sample of origin, sequenced in a study of T cell responses to AZD1222 COVID-19 vaccine. Produced via immunoSEQ multiplex PCR; TCRdb's table is partial and in-frame only. The sample yields over 150,000 clones, 85% to 90% seen once. Sequencing used peripheral blood, obtained on day 0 of AZD1222 vaccination. The receptors were sampled from an adult in good health.

This clone was observed a single time. V usage is TRBV6-5 and J usage is TRBJ1-2; 8 nucleotides align to TRBD1. Trimming at V came to 7 bases and at J to 8 bases, leaving 9 bases not matched to a gene. CDR1 is MNHEY and CDR2 is SVGAGI in the germline V gene. The CDR3 contains 13 residues. CDR3 residues: CASTRTGRDGYTF. In nucleotides, the CDR3 is TGTGCCAGCACCAGGACAGGGAGGGACGGCTACACCTTC.

This sequence joins TRBV6-6 and TRBJ2-5; D is ambiguous. Germline V CDR1 and CDR2: MNHNY, SVGAGI (reference sequence). This CDR3 has 14 amino acids. Trimming cost V 4 bases and J 4 bases, with 13 bases left between them. The CDR3 loop is CASSFQSPRETQYF. The CDR3 DNA sequence: TGTGCCAGCAGTTTCCAATCCCCGCGAGAGACCCAGTACTTC.

J is TRBJ2-3 and V is TRBV2; D is perhaps TRBD1 or TRBD2 (5 bases each). With 0 bases removed from V and 7 bases from J, the gap between germline ends came to 20 bases. Germline CDR1 is SNHLY and CDR2 is FYNNEI. CDR3 length: 17 residues. The DNA of the CDR3 is TGTGCCAGCAGTGAAGCCGCGACAGCGGCGATATACCATACGCAGTATTTT. Encoded protein: CASSEAATAAIYHTQYF.

The rearrangement links TRBV14 to TRBJ2-3; TRBD2 matches 10 bases. The CDR3 is 17 amino acids. CDR1 is SGHDN and CDR2 is FVKESK in the germline V gene. The V gene end was trimmed by 0 bases and the J gene end by 3 bases; junction bases not matched to a gene: 6. The chain's CDR3 is CASSQEGASGRTDTQYF. The CDR3 DNA is TGTGCCAGCAGCCAAGAAGGTGCTAGCGGGAGAACAGATACGCAGTATTTT. The variable domain in full, completed from reference TRBV14 and TRBJ2-3, reads EAGVTQFPSHSVIEKGQTVTLRCDPISGHDNLYWYRRVMGKEIKFLLHFVKESKQDESGMPNNRFLAERTGGTYSTLKVQPAELEDSGVYFCASSQEGASGRTDTQYFGPGTRLTVL.

The genes are TRBV11-2 and TRBJ1-2, with 9 bases aligning to TRBD1. The CDR3 loop spans 17 amino acids. Losses at the gene ends were 7 bases for V and 1 base for J; bases not matched to a gene: 13. CDR1 SGHAT and CDR2 FQNNGV come from the germline V gene. The CDR3 region is CASTPSTGTGLNYGYTF. CDR3 nucleotides: TGTGCCAGCACCCCCTCAACCGGGACAGGGCTTAACTATGGCTACACCTTC.

The V and J genes are TRBV28 and TRBJ2-1, with 9 bases that match TRBD1. Germline V gene lookup returns CDR1 MDHEN and CDR2 SYDVKM. V was pared by 3 bases and J by 12 bases, with 21 bases of the junction left unmatched. The CDR3 is 18 residues long. The CDR3, as DNA: TGTGCCAGCAGTTTCCCCCCAACAGGGGGCCAGCACTCAATGATGCAGTTCTTC. Its protein is CASSFPPTGGQHSMMQFF.

The rearrangement links TRBV19 to TRBJ2-2; 9 nucleotides match TRBD2. Germline CDR1 reads LNHDA; CDR2 reads SQIVND (reference sequence). There are 15 residues in the CDR3. V gave up 9 bases and J gave up 2 bases; unmatched junction bases: 7. CDR3 loop: CASEGTSLNTGELFF. The DNA of the CDR3 is TGTGCCAGCGAGGGGACTAGCCTTAACACCGGGGAGCTGTTTTTT.

The chain couples TRBV5-1 to TRBJ2-1; 11 nucleotides match TRBD2. Per germline, CDR1 SGHRS and CDR2 YFSETQ. This CDR3 comprises 16 residues. The junction had 8 bases not matched to a gene; V was cut back by 4 bases and J by 5 bases. The CDR3 loop is CASSKIAGGMHNEQFF. CDR3 nucleotide sequence: TGCGCCAGCAGCAAAATAGCGGGGGGGATGCACAATGAGCAGTTCTTC.

The chain has TRBV2 and TRBJ1-2; D remains ambiguous. The CDR3 totals 13 residues. In germline, CDR1 is SNHLY, CDR2 FYNNEI. Trimming stripped 6 bases from V and 5 bases from J, with 13 bases between. The CDR3: CASSTERRYGYTF. CDR3 in DNA: TGTGCCAGCAGCACCGAAAGAAGATATGGCTACACCTTC.

The gene calls are TRBV6-5 and TRBJ1-5; TRBD1 is a possible D gene (6 bases). Trimming cost V 6 bases and J 7 bases, with 19 bases left between them. This CDR3 has 15 residues. The V gene's germline CDR1 is MNHEY and CDR2 SVGAGI. CDR3 sequence: CASSLTPSDSQPQHF. In nucleotides, the CDR3 is TGTGCCAGCAGCCTTACGCCCTCGGACAGCCAGCCCCAGCATTTT.

The chain combines TRBV7-9 with TRBJ1-2; 7 bases line up with TRBD1. There are 14 residues in the CDR3. The trim removed 10 bases at V and 3 bases at J, leaving 11 bases unmatched. Per germline, CDR1 SEHNR and CDR2 FQNEAQ (reference sequence). The CDR3 spells CAIATGNIDYGYTF. CDR3 DNA: TGTGCCATTGCGACAGGGAATATAGACTATGGCTACACCTTC.

The J gene is TRBJ1-1, the V gene TRBV30, with TRBD1 identical over 8 bases. This CDR3 is 12 amino acids long. Trimming removed 6 bases from V and 4 bases from J; junction bases left unmatched: 4. Germline CDR1 GTSNPN, CDR2 SVGIG (reference sequence). DNA of the CDR3: TGTGCCTGTGACAGGGGTGCCACTGAAGCTTTCTTT. This sequence encodes CACDRGATEAFF. The variable domain in full, completed from reference TRBV30 and TRBJ1-1, reads SQTIHQWPATLVQPVGSPLSLECTVEGTSNPNLYWYRQAAGRGLQLLFYSVGIGQISSEVPQNLSASRPQDRQFILSSKKLLLSDSGFYLCACDRGATEAFFGQGTRLTVV.